The 23 T cell receptor beta chains presented below share a single source sample, sequenced in a study of identical twins. MiXCR was run by TCRdb on the 5' RACE reads, yielding one entry per CDR3 protein. The table shows 250,000 to 300,000 distinct CDR3 sequences, with approximately 8.3% occurring only once. The data were also submitted as part of a second study, on yellow fever vaccine responses in identical twins.

Sequenced material: CD8+ T cells sorted from blood. These receptors came from a young woman in good health.

The rearrangement joins TRBV7-2 to TRBJ2-7; 9 nucleotides align to TRBD1. Germline trimming cut 1 base from V and 3 bases from J; bases unmatched to any gene: 4. CDR1 is SGHTA and CDR2 is FQGNSA in the germline V gene. The CDR3 spans 15 residues. Here the CDR3 reads CASSLELDRGYEQYF. CDR3 sequence (DNA): TGTGCCAGCAGCTTAGAGTTGGACAGGGGCTACGAGCAGTACTTC.

The rearrangement joins TRBV2 to TRBJ2-4, with D perhaps TRBD2 (5 bases). Deletions cut 1 base from V and 6 bases from J, with 16 bases between. The CDR3 length is 16 residues. The germline V gene has CDR1 SNHLY and CDR2 FYNNEI. The DNA for the CDR3 is TGTGCCAGCAGTGAAGTTCTAGGACTCGAGGGAAACATTCAGTACTTC. Translating it yields CASSEVLGLEGNIQYF.

This clonotype has more than one count but fewer than ten. J is TRBJ2-5 and V is TRBV20-1, with D perhaps TRBD2 (5 bases). Per the germline V gene, CDR1 is DFQATT and CDR2 is SNEGSKA (reference sequence). This CDR3 has 12 residues. Between the trimmed V and J ends, which lost 3 bases and 9 bases, there was a span of 14 bases. CDR3 protein: CSASSGVGAQYF. In DNA form, the CDR3 reads TGCAGTGCTAGCAGCGGTGTGGGCGCCCAGTACTTC.

This clonotype has a handful of counts. The genes are TRBV7-9 and TRBJ2-1, with 7 bases fitting TRBD1. V lost 6 bases, J lost 3 bases, and 2 bases stayed unmatched. This CDR3 is built from 13 residues. The germline V gene has CDR1 SEHNR and CDR2 FQNEAQ (reference sequence). The CDR3 reads CASRYRGYNEQFF. CDR3 in DNA: TGTGCCAGCAGATACAGGGGCTACAATGAGCAGTTCTTC.

The rearrangement links TRBV6-1 to TRBJ2-1, with D perhaps TRBD1 (5 bases). V dropped 4 bases and J dropped 5 bases, with 18 bases sitting between them. Looked up from germline, CDR1 is MNHNS and CDR2 is SASEGT. This CDR3 comprises 16 residues. This CDR3 is CASSAASGRGHNEQFF. CDR3 coding DNA: TGTGCCAGCAGTGCCGCTTCTGGAAGGGGCCACAATGAGCAGTTCTTC.

The sample holds a few counts of this clonotype. This sequence joins TRBV6-1 and TRBJ2-1, with 7 bases identical to TRBD2. CDR3 length equals 16 residues. Trimming cost V 5 bases and J 2 bases; bases outside gene matches: 9. Germline-derived CDR1 and CDR2 are MNHNS and SASEGT. This CDR3 is CASSTYGEGPYNEQFF. The CDR3 DNA sequence: TGTGCCAGCAGTACCTACGGGGAGGGCCCCTACAATGAGCAGTTCTTC.

This clonotype came up a few times. The V and J genes are TRBV6-1 and TRBJ2-1; 7 nucleotides match TRBD1. The CDR3 consists of 13 residues. The trim removed 5 bases at V and 8 bases at J, leaving 6 bases unmatched. Germline CDR1 MNHNS, CDR2 SASEGT. Written as DNA, the CDR3 is TGTGCCAGCAGTCCCACAGGGGTCGATGAGCAGTTCTTC. Encoded protein: CASSPTGVDEQFF.

This clonotype has a count of ten or more. The genes are TRBV28 and TRBJ1-1; D perhaps matches TRBD1 (6 bases). CDR1 and CDR2 (germline): MDHEN, SYDVKM. V lost 10 bases and J lost 0, with 15 bases in between. This CDR3 has 14 residues. CDR3 DNA: TGTGCCACCGGCCGGGGACATCTGAACACTGAAGCTTTCTTT. It specifies CATGRGHLNTEAFF.

V is TRBV9 and J is TRBJ2-5; perhaps TRBD1 as D (5 bases). The CDR3 length is 14 residues. Germline loops: CDR1 SGDLS, CDR2 YYNGEE. The germline V and J ends were trimmed by 2 bases and 3 bases, with 11 bases remaining between them. The CDR3 sequence is CASSVGSREETQYF. The CDR3 nucleotides read TGTGCCAGCAGCGTTGGTTCCAGGGAAGAGACCCAGTACTTC.

This chain connects TRBV28 to TRBJ1-5; D is ambiguous. Germline CDR1 and CDR2: MDHEN and SYDVKM. The CDR3 extends over 13 amino acids. V was shortened by 11 bases and J by 1 base, with 12 bases between the two germline ends. The CDR3: CALAPNSNQPQHF. The CDR3 DNA reads as TGTGCCCTAGCCCCGAACAGCAATCAGCCCCAGCATTTT.

In this sample, this clonotype turned up many times. This sequence joins TRBV20-1 and TRBJ2-7; D may match TRBD1 or TRBD2 (5 bases each). The V and J ends lost 3 bases and 2 bases respectively, with 17 bases between them. The CDR3 spans 15 residues. Germline CDR1 reads DFQATT; CDR2 reads SNEGSKA (reference sequence). The CDR3 loop reads CSARIGDLSPYEQYF. CDR3 DNA: TGCAGTGCTAGGATTGGGGACCTGAGCCCCTACGAGCAGTACTTC.

The chain has TRBV29-1 and TRBJ2-5; 9 bases line up with TRBD2. V shed 6 bases and J 5 bases; nucleotides not matched to a gene: 10. CDR3 size: 14 residues. Per the germline V gene, CDR1 is SQVTM and CDR2 is ANQGSEA. The CDR3 sequence is CSVRGLASLETQYF. For the CDR3, the DNA is TGCAGCGTCAGAGGACTAGCGTCCTTGGAGACCCAGTACTTC.

This clonotype was counted between two and nine times. The chain uses TRBV6-5 and TRBJ1-6; the match to TRBD1 covers 8 bases. The germline CDR1 and CDR2 sequences are MNHEY and SVGAGI. The ends lost 4 bases at V and 7 bases at J; junction bases unmatched: 3. The CDR3 covers 14 residues. CDR3 DNA sequence: TGTGCCAGCAGTTCACGACAGGGGAATTCACCCCTCCACTTT. Translated: CASSSRQGNSPLHF.

This clonotype was seen many times. This chain joins TRBV27 and TRBJ1-5; D might be TRBD1 (5 bases). Germline V lookup: CDR1 MNHEY, CDR2 SMNVEV (reference sequence). The ends were cut back, 0 bases at V and 5 bases at J, with 20 bases in the middle. The CDR3 runs to 18 residues. This CDR3 is CASSLSSPGIFIDQPQHF. As DNA, the CDR3 is TGTGCCAGCAGTTTATCATCCCCAGGGATATTCATCGATCAGCCCCAGCATTTT.

This clonotype was picked up a small number of times. CDR3 region: CASSPGQGSGGYTF. The DNA of the CDR3 is TGCGCCAGCAGCCCTGGACAGGGATCGGGGGGCTACACCTTC. The rearrangement links TRBV4-1 to TRBJ1-2, with 8 bases identical to TRBD1. Unmatched junction bases numbered 9, after V lost 4 bases and J lost 8 bases. This CDR3 region has 14 residues. Germline assignment: CDR1 MGHRA and CDR2 YSYEKL.

This clonotype was picked up a small number of times. The CDR3 loop is CASSEVIEQYF. CDR3 DNA sequence: TGTGCCAGCAGTGAGGTTATCGAGCAGTACTTC. The chain has TRBV6-2 or TRBV6-3 and TRBJ2-7; D not resolved. V dropped 5 bases and J dropped 6 bases, with 8 bases sitting between them. CDR1 MNHEY and CDR2 SVGEGT come from the germline V gene. The length of the CDR3 is 11 residues.

This clonotype was counted only a few times. The V gene is TRBV6-1, the J gene TRBJ2-2, with D possibly being TRBD2 (5 bases). Germline V gene sequence: CDR1 MNHNS, CDR2 SASEGT. With 6 bases removed from V and 6 bases from J, the gap between germline ends came to 11 bases. This CDR3 is built from 13 residues. CDR3 nucleotides: TGTGCCAGCAGGACGGACTGGGCCGGGGAGCTGTTTTTT. It specifies CASRTDWAGELFF.

The CDR3 DNA follows: TGTGCCAGCAGATATGCGACGGAGGCAAGTGGCTACACCTTC. Translation gives CASRYATEASGYTF. V gene TRBV6-2 or TRBV6-3 combines with J gene TRBJ1-2; unclear D gene. The CDR3 length is 14 residues. The ends were cut back, 6 bases at V and 7 bases at J, with 18 bases in the middle. Germline-derived CDR1 and CDR2 are MNHEY and SVGEGT.

This clonotype was counted ten times or more. V gene TRBV7-9 combines with J gene TRBJ2-7, with a possible D match to TRBD1 (5 bases). Germline loops: CDR1 SEHNR, CDR2 FQNEAQ (reference sequence). The germline V and J ends were trimmed by 0 bases and 7 bases, with 10 bases remaining between them. This CDR3 is built from 13 residues. CDR3 amino acids: CASSLARRAEQYF. The CDR3 nucleotides read TGTGCCAGCAGCTTAGCCCGCAGGGCGGAGCAGTACTTC.

This clonotype came up a few times. This chain joins TRBV27 and TRBJ2-5; 8 bases match TRBD2. CDR3 length: 15 amino acids. Germline CDR1 is MNHEY and CDR2 is SMNVEV (reference sequence). Trimming removed 4 bases from V and 1 base from J; junction bases left unmatched: 5. CDR3 protein: CASSSTSASQETQYF. The DNA for the CDR3 is TGTGCCAGCAGTTCGACTAGCGCAAGCCAAGAGACCCAGTACTTC.

This clonotype was recorded many times. This chain connects TRBV29-1 to TRBJ2-7; unclear D gene. CDR1 SQVTM and CDR2 ANQGSEA come from the germline V gene. V was cut by 4 bases and J by 0 bases, with 7 bases left in between. This CDR3 is 12 amino acids long. The CDR3: CSVVENSYEQYF. Here the CDR3 DNA reads TGCAGCGTTGTTGAGAACTCCTACGAGCAGTACTTC.

The chain combines TRBV11-2 with TRBJ2-5; 9 nucleotides align to TRBD1. V was clipped by 4 bases and J by 5 bases; unmatched bases: 11. CDR1 is SGHAT and CDR2 is FQNNGV in the germline V gene. This CDR3 is built from 16 residues. CDR3 sequence reads: CASSSIRDDRGETQYF. CDR3 bases: TGTGCCAGCAGCTCAATACGGGACGACAGGGGGGAGACCCAGTACTTC.

The chain carries TRBV9 and TRBJ2-1; D ambiguous. Trimming took 3 bases from V and 10 from J, leaving 11 bases between them. Germline CDR1 reads SGDLS; CDR2 reads YYNGEE. The CDR3 covers 12 residues. CDR3 nucleotides: TGTGCCAGCAGCGGGGCGTTTCGGGAGCAGTTCTTC. Its protein is CASSGAFREQFF.